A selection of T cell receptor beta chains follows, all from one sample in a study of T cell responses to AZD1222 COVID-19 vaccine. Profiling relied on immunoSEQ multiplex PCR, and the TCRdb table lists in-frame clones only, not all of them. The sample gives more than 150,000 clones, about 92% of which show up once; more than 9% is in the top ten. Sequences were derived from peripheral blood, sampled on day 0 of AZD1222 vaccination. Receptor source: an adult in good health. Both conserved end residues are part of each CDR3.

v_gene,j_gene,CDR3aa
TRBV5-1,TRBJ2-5,CASSLESAQETQYF
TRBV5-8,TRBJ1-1,CASSRGQGAEAFF
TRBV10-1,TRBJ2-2,CASSESYRRTGELFF
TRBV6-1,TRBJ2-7,CASSEGDRGEQYF
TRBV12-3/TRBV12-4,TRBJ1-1,CASNLNTEAFF
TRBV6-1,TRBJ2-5,CASSEGTITETQYF
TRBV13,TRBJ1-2,CASSFGRTGYGDYGYTF
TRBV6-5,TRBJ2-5,CASRGQGWETQYF
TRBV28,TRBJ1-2,CASSLWKQGGKDGYTF
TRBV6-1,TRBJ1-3,CASSVESPFSGNTIYF